This T cell receptor (beta chain) stems from a study of T-cell memory formation after mild COVID-19. Whole-study results and caveats: Clones that shrank (day 15 to 85) were balanced CD4/CD8, whereas later expanders leaned CD4+.

TCRdb reprocessed the 5' RACE reads with MiXCR, giving one entry per CDR3 protein. The table records more than 150,000 distinct CDR3 sequences, approximately 17% of them present only once. After removal of 5 bases from V and 0 bases from J, the junction contained 4 bases not matched to a gene. CDR3 length: 15 residues. Germline CDR1 reads SGHTA; CDR2 reads FQGNSA. This clonotype was counted a few times. Its matching antigen is unknown. Sample: PBMCs or a T cell subset sorted from them (not recorded which). This TCR derives from a man aged 18 to 29 who had mild COVID-19 (a few samples of this study predate the infection). Cell type and time point are not known. This chain uses TRBV7-2 with TRBJ2-3, with TRBD1 matching over 8 bases. The CDR3 protein is CASSRQGTSTDTQYF. The CDR3, as DNA: TGTGCCAGCAGCCGACAGGGGACGAGCACAGATACGCAGTATTTT. The full variable domain, its missing parts supplied by reference TRBV7-2 and TRBJ2-3, is GAGVSQSPSNKVTEKGKDVELRCDPISGHTALYWYRQSLGQGLEFLIYFQGNSAPDKSGLPSDRFSAERTGGSVSTLTIQRTQQEDSAVYLCASSRQGTSTDTQYFGPGTRLTVL.